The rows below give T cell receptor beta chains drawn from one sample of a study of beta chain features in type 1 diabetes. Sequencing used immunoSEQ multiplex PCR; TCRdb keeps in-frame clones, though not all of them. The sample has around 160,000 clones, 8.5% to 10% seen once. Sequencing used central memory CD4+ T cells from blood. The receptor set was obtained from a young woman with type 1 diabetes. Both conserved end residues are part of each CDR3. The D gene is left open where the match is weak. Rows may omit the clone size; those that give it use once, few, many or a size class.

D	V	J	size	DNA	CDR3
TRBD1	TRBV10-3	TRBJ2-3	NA	TGTGCCATCAGTGAACCGGGACAGGGAACAGATACGCAGTATTTT	CAISEPGQGTDTQYF
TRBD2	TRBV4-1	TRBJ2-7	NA	TGCGCCAGCAGCCAAGATAGGGCGAGACTCGGGACTAGCGGGACTTCGGGGGACGAGCAGTACTTC	CASSQDRARLGTSGTSGDEQYF
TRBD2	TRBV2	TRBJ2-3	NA	TGTGCCAGTAAAAGCGGGACGAGCACAGATACGCAGTATTTT	CASKSGTSTDTQYF
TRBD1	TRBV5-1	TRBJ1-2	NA	TGCGCCAGCCGCACAGGGGGCTCTAACTATGGCTACACCTTC	CASRTGGSNYGYTF
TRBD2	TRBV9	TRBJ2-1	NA	TGTGCCAGCAGCGTGGGACTAGCTCATGAGCAGTTCTTC	CASSVGLAHEQFF
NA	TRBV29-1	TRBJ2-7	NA	TGCAGCGTTGAACCCCAGGTTGGTCGGGAGCAGTACTTC	CSVEPQVGREQYF
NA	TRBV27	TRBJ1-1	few	TGTGCCAGCAGTGCCCGGACTCTCGACACTGAAGCTTTCTTT	CASSARTLDTEAFF
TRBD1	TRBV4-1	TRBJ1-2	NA	TGCGCCAGCAGCTCTTACCGGGACAGGCACTATGGCTACACCTTC	CASSSYRDRHYGYTF
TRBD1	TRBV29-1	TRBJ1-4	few	TGCAGCGCCCAGGAGTCAGGGGGCTTAGAAAAACTGTTTTTT	CSAQESGGLEKLFF
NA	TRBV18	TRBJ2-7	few	TGTGCCAGCTCACCAACGCCCTTAACTAGCAGCGAGCAGTACTTC	CASSPTPLTSSEQYF
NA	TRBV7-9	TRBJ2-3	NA	TGTGCCAGCAGTTTCTCTAGCGCTAGCACAGATACGCAGTATTTT	CASSFSSASTDTQYF
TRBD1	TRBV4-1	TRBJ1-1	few	TGCGCCAGCAGCACTATCGGATTGGGGACAGCCAACACTGAAGCTTTCTTT	CASSTIGLGTANTEAFF
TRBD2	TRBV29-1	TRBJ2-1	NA	TGCAGCGTTGCGGGACTAGCGGGAGGGCAGGTGCAGTTCTTC	CSVAGLAGGQVQFF
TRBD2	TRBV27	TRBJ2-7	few	TGTGCCAGCAGGGGACTAGCGGGAACCTACGAGCAGTACTTC	CASRGLAGTYEQYF
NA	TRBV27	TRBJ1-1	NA	TGTGCCAGCAGTTTATATGGGAGCATGAACACTGAAGCTTTCTTT	CASSLYGSMNTEAFF
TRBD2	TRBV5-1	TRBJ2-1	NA	TGCGCCAGCAGCTTGGAGACTAGCGGTTTGACTGAGCAGTTCTTC	CASSLETSGLTEQFF
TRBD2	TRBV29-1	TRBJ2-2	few	TGCAGCGTCTTAGCGGGAGGGACCCGTACGAACACCGGGGAGCTGTTTTTT	CSVLAGGTRTNTGELFF
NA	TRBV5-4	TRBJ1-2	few	TGTGCCAGCAGCTTGTCGTCAGGACGAGGGTATGGCTACACCTTC	CASSLSSGRGYGYTF
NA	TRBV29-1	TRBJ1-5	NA	TGCAGCGTTCTCTCTGAGTACAATCAGCCCCAGCATTTT	CSVLSEYNQPQHF
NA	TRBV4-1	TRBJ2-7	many	TGCGCCAGCAGCCTACAGGGGAGGGAGCAGTACTTC	CASSLQGREQYF
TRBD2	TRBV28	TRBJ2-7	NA	TGTGCCAGCAGGACCGGGACTAGCGGGAGTTACGAGCAGTACTTC	CASRTGTSGSYEQYF
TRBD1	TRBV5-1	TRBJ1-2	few	TGCGCCAGCAGCTTCTCGGGACAGAACTATGGCTACACCTTC	CASSFSGQNYGYTF
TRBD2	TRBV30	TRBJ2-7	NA	TGTGCCTGGAGTCGGCGGGAGTACAACGAGCAGTACTTC	CAWSRREYNEQYF
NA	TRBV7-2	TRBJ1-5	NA	TGTGCCAGCAGCAACAGGGTTTATCAGCCCCAGCATTTT	CASSNRVYQPQHF
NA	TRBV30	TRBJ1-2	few	TGTGCCTGGACTATACTCGGCAGGGAGGATCAATATGGCTACACCTTC	CAWTILGREDQYGYTF
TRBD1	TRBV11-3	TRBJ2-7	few	TGTGCCAGCAGCTTATCGGGACAGGGGGCTTATGAGCAGTACTTC	CASSLSGQGAYEQYF
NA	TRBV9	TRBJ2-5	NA	TGTGCCAGCAGCGTGGAGGGAGTTGGGACCCAGTACTTC	CASSVEGVGTQYF
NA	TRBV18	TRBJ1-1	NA	TGTGCCAGCTCACAACTGACAGGACCACTGAACACTGAAGCTTTCTTT	CASSQLTGPLNTEAFF